These 32 T cell receptor beta chains originate from one sample sequenced in a study of cytomegalovirus exposure and HLA in healthy donors. PCR employed 60 Vbeta and 13 Jbeta primers. Clones were sequenced by immunoSEQ multiplex PCR, and TCRdb holds only the in-frame ones, with some missing. Among 140,000 to 150,000 clones listed, more than 7.5% were seen once. The sample comprised PBMCs. The receptors derive from a man aged 50 to 60 in good health and CMV-seronegative.

The chain has TRBV30 and TRBJ2-1, with 8 bases fitting TRBD2. Losses at the gene ends were 0 bases for V and 6 bases for J; bases not matched to a gene: 4. This CDR3 is 14 amino acids long. The V gene's germline CDR1 is GTSNPN and CDR2 SVGIG (reference sequence). CDR3 protein: CAWSVVSGGNEQFF. In nucleotides, the CDR3 is TGTGCCTGGAGTGTGGTCAGCGGGGGCAATGAGCAGTTCTTC.

This clone was seen more than once but under ten times. The chain joins TRBV7-2 to TRBJ1-5, with a possible D match to TRBD1 (5 bases). This CDR3 has 16 residues. Between the trimmed V and J ends, which lost 3 bases and 0 bases, there was a span of 12 bases. Germline CDR1 SGHTA, CDR2 FQGNSA. This CDR3 is CASSLAGPYSNQPQHF. The CDR3 DNA sequence: TGTGCCAGCAGCTTGGCGGGACCTTATAGCAATCAGCCCCAGCATTTT.

The CDR3 bases are TGTGCCAGCAGTGTTTCCAAGGGAGATCCACCCCTCCACTTT. Translation: CASSVSKGDPPLHF. V and J are TRBV6-1 and TRBJ1-6; D unclear. Germline values: CDR1 MNHNS, CDR2 SASEGT. CDR3 length: 14 residues. The V gene lost 4 bases and the J gene lost 11 bases, with 15 bases spanning the gap.

This clone was seen a handful of times. The genes are TRBV21-1 and TRBJ1-1; the D segment call TRBD1 is taken from the table without a DNA check. TRBV21-1 corresponds to a pseudogene. The CDR3 is 18 residues long. CDR3 in amino acids: CASSDLGTGRCLSTEAFF. The CDR3 DNA reads as TGTGCCAGCAGTGATTTAGGGACAGGGAGGTGTTTGAGCACTGAAGCTTTCTTT.

This clone has a handful of counts. The CDR3 DNA is TGTGCCAGCAGTTACTCGATCCAGCGGGGGTACAATGAGCAGTTCTTC. Amino acid sequence: CASSYSIQRGYNEQFF. The chain carries TRBV6-5 and TRBJ2-1; TRBD2 matches at 8 bases. From germline, CDR1 is MNHEY and CDR2 SVGAGI. Losses at the gene ends were 0 bases for V and 4 bases for J; bases not matched to a gene: 5. The CDR3 loop spans 16 amino acids.

In its sample, this clone was seen a few times. V gene TRBV2 combines with J gene TRBJ1-2, with D maybe TRBD1 (6 bases). CDR1 and CDR2 from the germline V gene are SNHLY and FYNNEI. This CDR3 has 14 residues. V was shortened by 6 bases and J by 5 bases, with 16 bases between the two germline ends. In DNA form, the CDR3 reads TGTGCCAGCAGCGCCGAGAGGGGGGGATATGGCTACACCTTC. Translated, it gives CASSAERGGYGYTF.

The chain recombines TRBV5-1 with TRBJ2-1; a weak D match, TRBD2 (6 bases). Germline V gene lookup returns CDR1 SGHRS and CDR2 YFSETQ. The CDR3 runs to 15 residues. V lost 5 bases and J 0 bases, leaving 12 bases between the germline ends. Here the CDR3 DNA reads TGCGCCAGCAGTCAGCGGACTACCTCCTACAATGAGCAGTTCTTC. This translates into CASSQRTTSYNEQFF.

This clone was observed a few times. The chain links TRBV19 to TRBJ1-5; perhaps TRBD1 as D (6 bases). V was shortened by 9 bases and J by 6 bases, with 15 bases between the two germline ends. Germline CDR1 reads LNHDA; CDR2 reads SQIVND (reference sequence). The CDR3 has 13 amino acids. CDR3 sequence reads: CASAQGRSQPQHF. The CDR3 nucleotides are TGTGCCAGCGCCCAGGGGAGAAGTCAGCCCCAGCATTTT.

The genes are TRBV6-6 and TRBJ1-2; 10 positions match TRBD1. Germline V lookup: CDR1 MNHNY, CDR2 SVGAGI (reference sequence). The CDR3 runs 13 residues. V was clipped by 8 bases and J by 8 bases; unmatched bases: 8. The DNA for the CDR3 is TGTGCCAGCGGCCGGACAGGGGGAGGCGGCTACACCTTC. Amino acids: CASGRTGGGGYTF.

This clone has a handful of counts. This sequence joins TRBV7-9 and TRBJ2-2; D might be TRBD2 (6 bases). Germline V gene lookup returns CDR1 SEHNR and CDR2 FQNEAQ (reference sequence). The CDR3 is 17 residues long. Trimming removed 2 bases from V and 6 bases from J, with 19 bases in between. The DNA of the CDR3 is TGTGCCAGCAGCTTAACCCTGGGACTGACTGTCGCCGGGGAGCTGTTTTTT. This codes for CASSLTLGLTVAGELFF.

This clone was counted between two and nine times. V gene TRBV10-1 combines with J gene TRBJ2-7; possibly TRBD1 for D (6 bases). There are 13 residues in the CDR3. V lost 3 bases and J lost 8, with 14 bases in between. Germline values: CDR1 WNHNN, CDR2 SYGVQD (reference sequence). The DNA of the CDR3 is TGCGCCAGCAGTGACCGAGGGGGTCGGAAGCAGTACTTC. This translates into CASSDRGGRKQYF.

V is TRBV9 and J is TRBJ2-5; 14 bases align to TRBD2. Per the germline V gene, CDR1 is SGDLS and CDR2 is YYNGEE. J gave up 2 bases and V 3 bases, and 3 bases lay outside the gene matches. The CDR3 covers 16 residues. CDR3 DNA sequence: TGTGCCAGCAGCGCTAGACTAGCGGGGGGGCAAGAGACCCAGTACTTC. Amino acid sequence: CASSARLAGGQETQYF.

This clone appeared a few times. The chain combines TRBV4-1 with TRBJ2-2; tentatively, D is TRBD1 (5 bases). V shed 6 bases and J shed 2 bases, with 13 bases lying between them. This CDR3 contains 15 residues. The germline V gene encodes CDR1 MGHRA and CDR2 YSYEKL. CDR3 residues: CASRSRESNTGELFF. CDR3 nucleotides: TGCGCCAGCAGGTCCAGGGAATCCAACACCGGGGAGCTGTTTTTT.

The rearrangement uses TRBV9 and TRBJ1-2; D is undetermined. The CDR3 is 12 amino acids. The V gene lost 3 bases and the J gene lost 4 bases, with 7 bases spanning the gap. Germline CDR1 is SGDLS and CDR2 is YYNGEE. In DNA form, the CDR3 reads TGTGCCAGCAGCGCCAGTGGCTATGGCTACACCTTC. Amino acids: CASSASGYGYTF.

This chain uses TRBV30 with TRBJ2-6; D is possibly TRBD1 (6 bases). Trimming left V 4 bases short and J 0 bases short, with 13 bases between. Per germline, CDR1 GTSNPN and CDR2 SVGIG (reference sequence). This CDR3 is built from 16 residues. For the CDR3, the DNA is TGTGCCTGGAACAGGGAAACCTCCTCTGGGGCCAACGTCCTGACTTTC. It encodes CAWNRETSSGANVLTF.

The chain couples TRBV2 to TRBJ2-7; no clear D. The V and J ends lost 4 bases and 7 bases respectively, with 14 bases between them. The CDR3 is 13 amino acids. Germline V gives CDR1 SNHLY, CDR2 FYNNEI. CDR3 loop: CASSGVPTGEQYF. The CDR3 nucleotides read TGTGCCAGCAGTGGGGTCCCCACGGGTGAGCAGTACTTC.

This clone was seen more than once but under ten times. The genes are TRBV30 and TRBJ1-4; D possibly corresponds to TRBD1 (5 bases). The CDR3 runs 15 residues. CDR1 and CDR2 (germline): GTSNPN, SVGIG (reference sequence). V was clipped by 0 bases and J by 11 bases, with 19 bases between them. CDR3 amino acids: CAWSVGGGLTSKLFF. CDR3 in DNA: TGTGCCTGGAGTGTGGGCGGGGGACTTACTTCCAAACTGTTTTTT.

V usage is TRBV6-4 and J usage is TRBJ2-6; D not certain. V was clipped by 0 bases and J by 0 bases, with 6 bases between them. In germline, CDR1 is MRHNA, CDR2 SNTAGT. This CDR3 comprises 16 residues. The CDR3 loop is CASSDSPFSGANVLTF. DNA for the CDR3: TGTGCCAGCAGTGACTCCCCGTTCTCTGGGGCCAACGTCCTGACTTTC.

The V and J genes are TRBV18 and TRBJ2-7; 7 bases match TRBD1. Germline lookup yields CDR1 KGHSH and CDR2 LQKENI. The V segment lost 3 bases and the J segment 2 bases; nucleotides outside the gene matches: 13. CDR3 length equals 17 residues. The CDR3 sequence is CASSPLPRGTATYEQYF. The CDR3 DNA reads TGTGCCAGCTCACCCCTGCCGAGAGGGACAGCCACCTACGAGCAGTACTTC. The variable domain in full, with the rest retrieved from reference TRBV18 and TRBJ2-7, is NAGVMQNPRHLVRRRGQEARLRCSPMKGHSHVYWYRQLPEEGLKFMVYLQKENIIDESGMPKERFSAEFPKEGPSILRIQQVVRGDSAAYFCASSPLPRGTATYEQYFGPGTRLTVT.

V gene TRBV30 combines with J gene TRBJ2-5, with 11 bases aligning to TRBD1. The J call may be wrong; the DNA end is better matched by TRBJ2-7. This CDR3 has 14 residues. CDR1 and CDR2 (germline): GTSNPN, SVGIG (reference sequence). Here the CDR3 reads CAWSRGTGGYEQYF. As DNA, the CDR3 is TGTGCCTGGAGTAGGGGGACAGGGGGCTACGAGCAGTACTTC.

This clone was seen more than once but under ten times. The chain has TRBV29-1 and TRBJ2-3; TRBD2 agrees at 11 bases. CDR1 is SQVTM and CDR2 is ANQGSEA in the germline V gene. This CDR3 has 15 residues. J lost 4 bases, V lost 3 bases, and 6 bases had no gene match. The CDR3 sequence is CSVESLAGGSDTQYF. The CDR3 nucleotides are TGCAGCGTTGAGTCCCTAGCGGGGGGATCAGATACGCAGTATTTT.

Concerning this clone itself: At one of its ends the junction is not consistent with the germline gene, which may arise from a read error. V is TRBV7-2 and J is TRBJ2-7; perhaps TRBD1 as D (6 bases). There are 15 residues in the CDR3. Germline CDR1 SGHTA, CDR2 FQGNSA. The CDR3 region has the DNA TGTGCCAGCAGCGTAGCCCCCGACAGGTTCTACGAGCAGTACTTC. Amino acid sequence: CASSVAPDRFYEQYF.

This clone showed up just a few times. The chain couples TRBV5-4 to TRBJ1-1; D may be TRBD1 (5 bases). Trimming stripped 4 bases from V and 1 base from J, with 17 bases between. Germline V CDR1 and CDR2: SGHNT, YYREEE (reference sequence). The CDR3 totals 16 residues. The CDR3 sequence is CASSPGGGVSNTEAFF. For the CDR3, the DNA is TGTGCCAGCAGCCCGGGGGGAGGGGTGTCGAACACTGAAGCTTTCTTT.

V is TRBV10-1 and J is TRBJ2-2; D is unclear. The CDR3 covers 12 residues. V lost 0 bases, J lost 7 bases, and 3 bases lay in between. Germline V gene sequence: CDR1 WNHNN, CDR2 SYGVQD (reference sequence). CDR3 sequence (DNA): TGCGCCAGCAGTGAGTCTAACGGGGAGCTGTTTTTT. The encoded protein is CASSESNGELFF.

The gene calls are TRBV2 and TRBJ2-7, with TRBD2 matching over 9 bases. The length of the CDR3 is 14 residues. The V gene end was trimmed by 7 bases and the J gene end by 3 bases; junction bases not matched to a gene: 7. Germline V lookup: CDR1 SNHLY, CDR2 FYNNEI. In DNA form, the CDR3 reads TGTGCCAGCATCAGCGGGAGGATGAACTACGAGCAGTACTTC. It codes for CASISGRMNYEQYF.

This chain uses TRBV6-5 with TRBJ1-2; D unclear. The CDR3 contains 16 residues. V lost 0 bases and J lost 1, with 12 bases in between. Germline V lookup: CDR1 MNHEY, CDR2 SVGAGI. CDR3: CASSYSGGSSNYGYTF. The DNA for the CDR3 is TGTGCCAGCAGTTACTCGGGCGGGAGTAGTAACTATGGCTACACCTTC.

This sequence joins TRBV7-9 and TRBJ2-5; 7 bases fit TRBD1. V trimming: 3 bases; J trimming: 3 bases; junction bases outside the gene matches: 7. Germline V gives CDR1 SEHNR, CDR2 FQNEAQ (reference sequence). The CDR3 runs 15 residues. In nucleotides, the CDR3 is TGTGCCAGCAGCTTCAGACAGGGTACAAAAGAGACCCAGTACTTC. This sequence encodes CASSFRQGTKETQYF.

The sample holds a few counts of this clone. The chain joins TRBV21-1 to TRBJ2-4; no DNA check was done on the table's D call, TRBD1. TRBV21-1 is marked as a pseudogene. The CDR3 runs 16 residues. The CDR3 nucleotides are TGTGCCAGCAGCGCTTCCCGGGACAGGGAAGAAAACATTCAGTACTTC. This translates into CASSASRDREENIQYF.

This clone was seen a few times. The chain employs TRBV9 and TRBJ1-4, with D perhaps matching TRBD1 (5 bases). This CDR3 is 14 amino acids long. Germline V gene sequence: CDR1 SGDLS, CDR2 YYNGEE. Trimming removed 3 bases from V and 8 bases from J, with 14 bases in between. The CDR3 region has the DNA TGTGCCAGCAGCGCGGACAAGCGTGGGGAAAAACTGTTTTTT. The encoded protein is CASSADKRGEKLFF.

This clone was seen a few times. The rearrangement joins TRBV30 to TRBJ1-5, with D possibly matching TRBD1 (6 bases). The germline V gene has CDR1 GTSNPN and CDR2 SVGIG (reference sequence). CDR3 length: 18 amino acids. The V gene lost 1 base and the J gene lost 0 bases, with 19 bases spanning the gap. CDR3 sequence: CAWSAHRASIYSNQPQHF. Written as DNA, the CDR3 is TGTGCCTGGAGTGCACACAGGGCTTCCATCTATAGCAATCAGCCCCAGCATTTT.

The chain employs TRBV2 and TRBJ2-6; TRBD1 agrees at 7 bases. The CDR3 loop spans 13 amino acids. Trimming removed 10 bases from V and 4 bases from J; junction bases left unmatched: 4. Germline assignment: CDR1 SNHLY and CDR2 FYNNEI. The CDR3 DNA sequence: TGTGCCACACAGGGGCTAGGGGCCAACGTCCTGACTTTC. Residues: CATQGLGANVLTF. Variable domain in full (rest from reference TRBV2 and TRBJ2-6): EPEVTQTPSHQVTQMGQEVILRCVPISNHLYFYWYRQILGQKVEFLVSFYNNEISEKSEIFDDQFSVERPDGSNFTLKIRSTKLEDSAMYFCATQGLGANVLTFGAGSRLTVL.

This clone was seen a few times. V is TRBV5-6 and J is TRBJ2-1; D perhaps matches TRBD1 (7 bases). The CDR3 totals 15 residues. CDR1 is SGHDT and CDR2 is YYEEEE in the germline V gene. Deletions cut 4 bases from V and 7 bases from J, with 18 bases between. The chain's CDR3 is CASSASTGAGNEQFF. The DNA of the CDR3 is TGTGCCAGCAGCGCCTCCACAGGGGCGGGAAATGAGCAGTTCTTC.